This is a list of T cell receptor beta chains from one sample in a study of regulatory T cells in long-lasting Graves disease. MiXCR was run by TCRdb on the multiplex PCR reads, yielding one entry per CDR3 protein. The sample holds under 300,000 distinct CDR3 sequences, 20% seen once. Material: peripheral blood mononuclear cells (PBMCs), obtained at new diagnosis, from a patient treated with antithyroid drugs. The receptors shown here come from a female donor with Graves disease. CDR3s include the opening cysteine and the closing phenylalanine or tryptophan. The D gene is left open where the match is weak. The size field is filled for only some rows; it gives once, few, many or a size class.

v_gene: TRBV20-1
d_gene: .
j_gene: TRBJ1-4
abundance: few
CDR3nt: TGCAGTGCTAGAGAGCAATGGGAAAAACTGTTTTTT
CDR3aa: CSAREQWEKLFF

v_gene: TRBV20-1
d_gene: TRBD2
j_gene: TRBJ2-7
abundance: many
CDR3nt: TGCAGTGCTACTACTGCGAGCGGGAGCTCCTACGAGCAGTACTTC
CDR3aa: CSATTASGSSYEQYF

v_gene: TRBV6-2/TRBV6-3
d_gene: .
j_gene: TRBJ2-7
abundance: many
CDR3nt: TGTGCCAGCAGTTCCCCGACAGCCGGGACTTCCTACGAGCAGTACTTC
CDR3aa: CASSSPTAGTSYEQYF

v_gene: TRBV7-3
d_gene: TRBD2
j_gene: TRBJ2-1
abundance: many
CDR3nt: TGTGCCAGCAGCTTAGGGACTAGCCCCAGAGGTAATGAGCAGTTCTTC
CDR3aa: CASSLGTSPRGNEQFF

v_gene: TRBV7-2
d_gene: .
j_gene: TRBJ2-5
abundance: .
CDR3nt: TGTGCCAGCAGCTTCATGGCCAACCAAGAGACCCAGTACTTC
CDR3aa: CASSFMANQETQYF

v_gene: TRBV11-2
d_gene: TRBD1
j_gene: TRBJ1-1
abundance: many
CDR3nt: TGTGCCAGCAGCTCCCAGGGGGTAGCTGAAGCTTTCTTT
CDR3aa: CASSSQGVAEAFF

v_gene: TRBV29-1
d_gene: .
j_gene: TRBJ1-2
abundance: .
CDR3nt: TGCAGCGTTGAACGGAACAGGGATTATGGCTACACCTTC
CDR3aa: CSVERNRDYGYTF

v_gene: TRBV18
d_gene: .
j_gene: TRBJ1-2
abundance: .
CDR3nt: TGTGCCAGCTCATCGCAGGGCCCCAAAAACTATGGCTACACCTTC
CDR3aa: CASSSQGPKNYGYTF

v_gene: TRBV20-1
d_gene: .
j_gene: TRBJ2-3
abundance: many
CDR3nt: TGCAGGATCCAGGTGGGAGATACGCAGTATTTT
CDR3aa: CRIQVGDTQYF

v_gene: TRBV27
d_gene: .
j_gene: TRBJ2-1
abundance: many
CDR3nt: TGTGCCAGCAGTTCGCTGGACATCTACAATGAGCAGTTCTTC
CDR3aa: CASSSLDIYNEQFF

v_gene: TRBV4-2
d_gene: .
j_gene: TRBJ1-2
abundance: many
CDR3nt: TGTGCCAGCAGCCAAGAAGGCTTCTATGGCTACACCTTC
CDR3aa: CASSQEGFYGYTF

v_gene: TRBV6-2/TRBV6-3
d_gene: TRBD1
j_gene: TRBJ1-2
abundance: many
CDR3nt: TGTGCCAGCAGATTGGACAGGGGTGGCTACACCTTC
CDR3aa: CASRLDRGGYTF

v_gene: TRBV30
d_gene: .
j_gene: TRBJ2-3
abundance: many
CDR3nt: TGTGCCTGGAGTGTACAGGATACGCAGTATTTT
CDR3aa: CAWSVQDTQYF

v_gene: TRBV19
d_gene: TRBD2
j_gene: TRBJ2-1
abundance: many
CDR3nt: TGTGCCAGTAGTTCGAGGACTAGCGGGAACAAACACAATGAGCAGTTCTTC
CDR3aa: CASSSRTSGNKHNEQFF

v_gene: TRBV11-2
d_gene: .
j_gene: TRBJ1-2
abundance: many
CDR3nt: TGTGCCAGCAGCCCTTGGGTCCTCGGCGGTGGCTACACCTTC
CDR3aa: CASSPWVLGGGYTF

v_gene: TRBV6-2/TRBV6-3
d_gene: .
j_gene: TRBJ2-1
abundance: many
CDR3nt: TGTGCCAGCAGGGTGGACTATCGGTCCCCTAAGGAGCAGTTCTTC
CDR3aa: CASRVDYRSPKEQFF

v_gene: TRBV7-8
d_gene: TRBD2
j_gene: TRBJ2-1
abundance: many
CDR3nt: TGTGCCAGCAGCTTAGCGGGAGGGCGGAATGAGCAGTTCTTC
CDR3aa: CASSLAGGRNEQFF

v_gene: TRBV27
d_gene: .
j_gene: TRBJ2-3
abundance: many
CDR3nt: TGTGCCAGCAGTCACGGGGACTCCATCGATACGCAGTATTTT
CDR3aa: CASSHGDSIDTQYF

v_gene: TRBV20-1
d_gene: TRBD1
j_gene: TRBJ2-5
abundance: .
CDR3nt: TGCAGTGCCCGGGACAGCGAAGAGACCCAGTACTTC
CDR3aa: CSARDSEETQYF

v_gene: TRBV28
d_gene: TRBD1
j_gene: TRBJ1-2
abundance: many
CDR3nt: TGTGCCAGTCGACAGGGGGTGTTTGGCTACACCTTC
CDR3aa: CASRQGVFGYTF

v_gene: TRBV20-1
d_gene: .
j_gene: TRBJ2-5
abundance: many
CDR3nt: TGCAGTGCTAGGGGCCTACAAGAGACCCAGTACTTC
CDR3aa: CSARGLQETQYF

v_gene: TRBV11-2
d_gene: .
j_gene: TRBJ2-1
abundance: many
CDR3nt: TGTGCCAGCAGCCTCTTCTCTGGGGAGCAGTTCTTC
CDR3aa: CASSLFSGEQFF